A single sample gave rise to the 20 T cell receptor beta chains below, sequenced in a study of cytomegalovirus exposure and HLA in healthy donors. In the PCR, 60 Vbeta and 13 Jbeta primers were used. TCRdb's copy holds only in-frame clones and misses some; the assay was immunoSEQ multiplex PCR. The sample shows 110,000 to 150,000 clones, roughly 70% of them seen only once. The specimen was PBMCs. These receptors all stem from a man in his sixties in good health and CMV-seronegative.

The chain carries TRBV19 and TRBJ1-1; 8 nucleotides match TRBD1. V shed 6 bases, J shed 1 base, and the junction held 7 bases outside the gene matches. The CDR3 runs 15 residues. The germline CDR1 and CDR2 sequences are LNHDA and SQIVND (reference sequence). This CDR3 is CASRRPGQENTEAFF. Written as DNA, the CDR3 is TGTGCCAGTAGGAGACCGGGACAGGAGAACACTGAAGCTTTCTTT.

This clone was picked up a small number of times. The chain recombines TRBV10-2 with TRBJ2-4, with a tentative D call TRBD1 (5 bases). Germline V gives CDR1 WSHSY, CDR2 SAAADI. Trimming removed 3 bases from V and 8 bases from J, with 14 bases in between. CDR3 length equals 14 residues. CDR3 loop: CASSELQGGDIQYF. As DNA, the CDR3 is TGCGCCAGCAGTGAATTGCAGGGCGGAGACATTCAGTACTTC.

The V gene is TRBV6-5, the J gene TRBJ2-2; possible D gene TRBD2, 6 bases. The CDR3 loop spans 15 amino acids. Germline CDR1 reads MNHEY; CDR2 reads SVGAGI. V lost 5 bases and J lost 0, with 10 bases in between. The CDR3 loop is CASSLAPANTGELFF. The CDR3 DNA reads TGTGCCAGCAGTCTAGCGCCCGCGAACACCGGGGAGCTGTTTTTT.

The chain uses TRBV6-1 and TRBJ2-7; TRBD1 matches at 10 bases. CDR3 length: 15 amino acids. J was trimmed by 4 bases and V by 4 bases; bases with no gene match: 7. In germline, CDR1 is MNHNS, CDR2 SASEGT. The CDR3 region has the DNA TGTGCCAGCAGTGTACTGACAGGGGGCGCGTACGAGCAGTACTTC. Translation gives CASSVLTGGAYEQYF.

This chain links TRBV5-1 with TRBJ2-7; the match to TRBD2 covers 12 bases. With V trimmed by 8 bases and J by 0 bases, 15 bases remained unmatched. Germline V lookup: CDR1 SGHRS, CDR2 YFSETQ. The CDR3 covers 18 residues. CDR3 protein: CARLIPLRLAGVSYEQYF. For the CDR3, the DNA is TGCGCCAGACTTATACCCCTCCGACTAGCGGGAGTCTCCTACGAGCAGTACTTC.

The chain employs TRBV6-5 and TRBJ1-2, with 7 bases lining up with TRBD1. Per the germline V gene, CDR1 is MNHEY and CDR2 is SVGAGI. The V segment lost 7 bases and the J segment 7 bases; nucleotides outside the gene matches: 9. The CDR3 length is 13 residues. The CDR3: CASTPPGGRGYTF. Here the CDR3 DNA reads TGTGCCAGCACCCCGCCAGGGGGGCGTGGCTACACCTTC.

The chain is built from TRBV30 and TRBJ2-1; 7 bases map to TRBD1. Per the germline V gene, CDR1 is GTSNPN and CDR2 is SVGIG (reference sequence). V shed 5 bases and J 3 bases; nucleotides not matched to a gene: 7. The CDR3 totals 14 residues. Here the CDR3 reads CAWSRDSDYNEQFF. CDR3 in DNA: TGTGCCTGGTCAAGGGACAGCGACTACAATGAGCAGTTCTTC.

The chain uses TRBV5-5 and TRBJ2-1; D might be TRBD2 (5 bases). Germline V gives CDR1 SGHKS, CDR2 YYEKEE (reference sequence). V lost 3 bases to trimming and J lost 3 bases, with 16 bases between them. This CDR3 region has 16 residues. DNA of the CDR3: TGTGCCAGCAGCTCCGCGGGTGCGGCTTACTACAATGAGCAGTTCTTC. Translating it yields CASSSAGAAYYNEQFF. Supplemented by reference TRBV5-5 and TRBJ2-1, the full variable domain reads DAGVTQSPTHLIKTRGQQVTLRCSPISGHKSVSWYQQVLGQGPQFIFQYYEKEERGRGNFPDRFSARQFPNYSSELNVNALLLGDSALYLCASSSAGAAYYNEQFFGPGTRLTVL.

The rearrangement uses TRBV5-1 and TRBJ1-1; 7 nucleotides align to TRBD1. CDR1 SGHRS and CDR2 YFSETQ come from the germline V gene. The CDR3 covers 15 residues. Unmatched junction bases numbered 6, after V lost 0 bases and J lost 4 bases. The CDR3 DNA is TGCGCCAGCAGCTTGGCCCAGGGGGTCGGCACTGAAGCTTTCTTT. The encoded protein is CASSLAQGVGTEAFF.

The rearrangement uses TRBV7-9 and TRBJ2-4; D is unresolved. This CDR3 spans 16 amino acids. V dropped 5 bases and J dropped 0 bases, with 14 bases sitting between them. In germline, CDR1 is SEHNR, CDR2 FQNEAQ (reference sequence). The DNA for the CDR3 is TGTGCCAGCAGCCCTACCTCAGGTTTAGCCAAAAACATTCAGTACTTC. Translated: CASSPTSGLAKNIQYF.

The rearrangement joins TRBV6-5 to TRBJ2-7; no reliable D call. Germline lookup yields CDR1 MNHEY and CDR2 SVGAGI. V was pared by 2 bases and J by 3 bases, with 2 bases between. The CDR3 spans 11 residues. CDR3 nucleotides: TGTGCCAGCAGTTACCTCTACGAGCAGTACTTC. Amino acids: CASSYLYEQYF.

There are a few counts of this clone. The chain links TRBV7-8 to TRBJ2-5; D is perhaps TRBD2 (6 bases). The DNA end lines up better with TRBJ2-7; the J call may be wrong. CDR3 length: 13 residues. Germline loops: CDR1 SGHVS, CDR2 FQNEAQ. The CDR3 here is CASSLKSGHEQYF. CDR3 nucleotides: TGTGCCAGCAGCTTAAAGAGCGGGCACGAGCAGTACTTC.

V gene TRBV6-1 combines with J gene TRBJ2-2; tentative D call: TRBD2 (6 bases). Germline CDR1 MNHNS, CDR2 SASEGT. V was trimmed by 2 bases and J by 6 bases, leaving 16 bases between them. This CDR3 contains 16 residues. The CDR3 DNA sequence: TGTGCCAGCAGTGAATGGGTCCACCCGGGGGCCGGGGAGCTGTTTTTT. It is translated as CASSEWVHPGAGELFF.

J is TRBJ2-5 and V is TRBV5-4, with 7 bases identical to TRBD2. The CDR3 length is 14 residues. Germline assignment: CDR1 SGHNT and CDR2 YYREEE (reference sequence). J gave up 9 bases and V 4 bases, and 12 bases lay outside the gene matches. The CDR3 DNA sequence: TGTGCCAGCAGCCCGGCCCCCTCTGGGGGGGCCCAGTACTTC. Translation gives CASSPAPSGGAQYF.

This chain joins TRBV5-1 and TRBJ2-1, with TRBD2 identical over 13 bases. The CDR3 is made up of 17 amino acids. The germline CDR1 and CDR2 sequences are SGHRS and YFSETQ. With V trimmed by 0 bases and J by 2 bases, 2 bases remained unmatched. The DNA for the CDR3 is TGCGCCAGCAGCTTGGGACTAGCGGGAGGTCCCTACAATGAGCAGTTCTTC. Its protein product is CASSLGLAGGPYNEQFF.

The count of this clone is one. V gene TRBV30 combines with J gene TRBJ1-1, with unresolved D. The germline gives CDR1 GTSNPN, CDR2 SVGIG (reference sequence). This CDR3 is built from 13 residues. Trimming removed 3 bases at V and 1 base at J, with 9 bases between. CDR3 nucleotide sequence: TGTGCCTGGAGCCGCGATCCGAACACTGAAGCTTTCTTT. Residues: CAWSRDPNTEAFF.

This clone has a handful of counts. This chain joins TRBV21-1 and TRBJ1-1; the tabulated D call, TRBD1, remains unverified against the DNA. TRBV21-1 is marked as a pseudogene. The length of the CDR3 is 15 residues. The CDR3 here is CASSKERTGGSEAFF. CDR3 coding DNA: TGTGCCAGCAGCAAAGAAAGGACAGGGGGCTCTGAAGCTTTCTTT.

This clone was detected only once. The gene calls are TRBV30 and TRBJ2-7; TRBD2 might be the D (6 bases). Germline CDR1 is GTSNPN and CDR2 is SVGIG (reference sequence). This CDR3 is 14 amino acids long. V lost 4 bases, J lost 3 bases, and 16 bases lay in between. Here the CDR3 DNA reads TGTGCCTGGAACTGGAACCCGCGGGGCTACGAGCAGTACTTC. It yields the protein CAWNWNPRGYEQYF.

V usage is TRBV5-1 and J usage is TRBJ2-5; the D gene is possibly TRBD1 (5 bases). Per the germline V gene, CDR1 is SGHRS and CDR2 is YFSETQ. CDR3 length: 16 amino acids. With 4 bases removed from V and 2 bases from J, the gap between germline ends came to 18 bases. The CDR3 protein is CASSPGRVVGQETQYF. In nucleotides, the CDR3 is TGCGCCAGCAGCCCGGGCAGGGTCGTAGGGCAAGAGACCCAGTACTTC.

The gene calls are TRBV5-1 and TRBJ2-1; 8 bases line up with TRBD2. This CDR3 comprises 16 residues. In germline, CDR1 is SGHRS, CDR2 YFSETQ. Trimming took 0 bases from V and 6 from J; bases not matched to a gene: 8. CDR3 sequence reads: CASSLAVTSGGNEQFF. The CDR3 bases are TGCGCCAGCAGCTTGGCCGTCACTAGCGGCGGCAATGAGCAGTTCTTC.